This passage covers 30 T cell receptor beta chains from one sample sequenced in a study of OX40 agonist ivuxolimab in advanced cancers. Libraries were prepared by immunoSEQ multiplex PCR; TCRdb keeps only in-frame clonotypes and omits some of them. The profile covers around 93,000 clones, with approximately 87% appearing a single time and 1.5% to 2% taken by the ten largest. The sequencing used CD4+ or CD8+ T cells sorted from blood, collected in a trial of the OX40 agonist ivuxolimab. These receptors all come from an adult with an advanced solid tumor such as melanoma, head and neck, liver or kidney cancer.

The chain is built from TRBV29-1 and TRBJ2-2; 9 bases agree with TRBD1. The CDR3 runs 13 residues. Germline V CDR1 and CDR2: SQVTM, ANQGSEA. Trimming cost V 7 bases and J 2 bases; bases outside gene matches: 2. The DNA of the CDR3 is TGCAGCGGGGGACAGGGAAACACCGGGGAGCTGTTTTTT. It yields the protein CSGGQGNTGELFF.

The genes are TRBV30 and TRBJ1-4; tentatively, D is TRBD1 (6 bases). This CDR3 comprises 15 residues. The V and J ends lost 1 base and 6 bases respectively, with 15 bases between them. Germline V gene data show CDR1 as GTSNPN and CDR2 as SVGIG (reference sequence). The DNA for the CDR3 is TGTGCCTGGAGTGATAGGACAGAACCCTATGAAAAACTGTTTTTT. Its translation: CAWSDRTEPYEKLFF.

The chain uses TRBV2 and TRBJ2-5, with 9 bases aligning to TRBD1. The trim removed 6 bases at V and 0 bases at J, leaving 5 bases unmatched. There are 15 residues in the CDR3. The germline V gene has CDR1 SNHLY and CDR2 FYNNEI. CDR3 region: CASRPGTGNQETQYF. CDR3 nucleotides: TGTGCCAGCAGACCCGGGACAGGGAACCAAGAGACCCAGTACTTC. Full variable domain (remainder filled in from reference TRBV2 and TRBJ2-5): EPEVTQTPSHQVTQMGQEVILRCVPISNHLYFYWYRQILGQKVEFLVSFYNNEISEKSEIFDDQFSVERPDGSNFTLKIRSTKLEDSAMYFCASRPGTGNQETQYFGPGTRLLVL.

Note on this clone: Different DNA sequences within this sample yield the same CDR3. The chain links TRBV5-5 to TRBJ1-5, with TRBD1 matching over 9 bases. Germline loops: CDR1 SGHKS, CDR2 YYEKEE (reference sequence). V lost 4 bases and J lost 4; bases outside the gene matches: 6. This CDR3 is built from 15 residues. For the CDR3, the DNA is TGTGCCAGCAGCCTGACAGGGGGTGGGAATCAGCCCCAGCATTTT. The encoded protein is CASSLTGGGNQPQHF.

The gene calls are TRBV30 and TRBJ1-6; D is unclear. CDR1 GTSNPN and CDR2 SVGIG come from the germline V gene (reference sequence). With 1 base removed from V and 10 bases from J, the gap between germline ends came to 8 bases. There are 12 residues in the CDR3. CDR3 loop: CAWSAERSPLHF. Written as DNA, the CDR3 is TGTGCCTGGAGTGCAGAGAGGTCACCCCTCCACTTT.

The rearrangement uses TRBV16 and TRBJ1-2; TRBD1 matches at 7 bases. V shed 4 bases, J shed 3 bases, and the junction held 5 bases outside the gene matches. Germline-derived CDR1 and CDR2 are KGHSY and FQNENV. The CDR3 covers 14 residues. CDR3 sequence (DNA): TGTGCCAGCAGCCCCAAGGGGACAGACTATGGCTACACCTTC. It translates to CASSPKGTDYGYTF.

This chain uses TRBV4-3 with TRBJ2-7; TRBD2 agrees at 8 bases. Per germline, CDR1 LGHNA and CDR2 YSLEER. CDR3 length: 14 residues. V shed 2 bases and J 3 bases; nucleotides not matched to a gene: 3. CDR3 bases: TGCGCCAGCAGCCAATCCACTAGCGGCTACGAGCAGTACTTC. Translating it yields CASSQSTSGYEQYF.

The V gene is TRBV7-8, the J gene TRBJ1-2; 8 bases are shared with TRBD1. The CDR3 contains 15 residues. Germline V gene sequence: CDR1 SGHVS, CDR2 FQNEAQ. The trim removed 0 bases at V and 3 bases at J, leaving 3 bases unmatched. CDR3 nucleotide sequence: TGTGCCAGCAGCTTAGCTACGACAGGGGACTATGGCTACACCTTC. This sequence encodes CASSLATTGDYGYTF.

The chain links TRBV5-8 to TRBJ2-5, with 7 bases aligning to TRBD2. Germline CDR1 reads SGHTS; CDR2 reads YDEGEE. The CDR3 is 15 residues long. The J segment lost 7 bases and the V segment lost 0 bases, leaving 9 bases of the junction unmatched. Written as DNA, the CDR3 is TGTGCCAGCAGCTTGGCCCTCGGGGGGAAGGCGACCCAGTACTTC. Translating gives CASSLALGGKATQYF.

The chain combines TRBV19 with TRBJ2-4, with D maybe TRBD1 (5 bases). CDR3 length: 14 amino acids. CDR1 LNHDA and CDR2 SQIVND come from the germline V gene (reference sequence). V was pared by 1 base and J by 8 bases, with 12 bases between. CDR3 region: CASSIAQGRDIQYF. The CDR3 bases are TGTGCCAGTAGTATAGCCCAGGGCAGGGACATTCAGTACTTC. Based on the CDR3 plus reference TRBV19 and TRBJ2-4, the full variable domain is DGGITQSPKYLFRKEGQNVTLSCEQNLNHDAMYWYRQDPGQGLRLIYYSQIVNDFQKGDIAEGYSVSREKKESFPLTVTSAQKNPTAFYLCASSIAQGRDIQYFGAGTRLSVL.

V usage is TRBV9 and J usage is TRBJ2-5; D unresolved. Between the trimmed V and J ends, which lost 0 bases and 3 bases, there was a span of 3 bases. The CDR3 consists of 12 residues. Germline V gene data show CDR1 as SGDLS and CDR2 as YYNGEE. For the CDR3, the DNA is TGTGCCAGCAGCGTAGAGGAAGAGACCCAGTACTTC. Residues: CASSVEEETQYF.

This clone was counted only a few times. The gene calls are TRBV7-3 and TRBJ2-3, with 9 bases identical to TRBD2. Germline V gives CDR1 SGHTA, CDR2 FQGTGA. The CDR3 consists of 16 residues. V lost 5 bases to trimming and J lost 4 bases; unmatched junction nucleotides: 10. This CDR3 reads CASSLRGGLAPDTQYF. CDR3 nucleotide sequence: TGTGCCAGCAGCCTTAGGGGGGGACTAGCTCCAGATACGCAGTATTTT.

The rearrangement links TRBV4-3 to TRBJ1-2; D is perhaps TRBD1 (5 bases). CDR1 and CDR2 (germline): LGHNA, YSLEER. The CDR3 covers 14 residues. Trimming took 4 bases from V and 4 from J, leaving 13 bases between them. The CDR3 DNA follows: TGCGCCAGCAGCCCCCAACGGGGGGGCTATGGCTACACCTTC. This gives the protein CASSPQRGGYGYTF.

The DNA for the CDR3 is TGCGCCAGCAGTCCCACCCCAGAGGTCAATGAGCAGTTCTTC. Translated, it gives CASSPTPEVNEQFF. V is TRBV23-1 and J is TRBJ2-1; D is uncertain. TRBV23-1 is annotated as an ORF whose role is uncertain. This CDR3 is 14 amino acids long. Trimming shortened V by 4 bases and J by 6 bases, and 13 bases separated the two germline ends.

The CDR3 nucleotides read TGTGCCAGTAGGATGGACGGGCAAGAGACCCAGTACTTC. This codes for CASRMDGQETQYF. The chain carries TRBV19 and TRBJ2-5; D is undetermined. V shed 6 bases and J shed 2 bases, with 10 bases lying between them. Germline CDR1 reads LNHDA; CDR2 reads SQIVND (reference sequence). The CDR3 is 13 residues long.

The genes are TRBV7-9 and TRBJ2-1, with 8 bases matching TRBD2. The CDR3 runs 15 residues. V shed 7 bases, J shed 4 bases, and the junction held 9 bases outside the gene matches. Germline CDR1 reads SEHNR; CDR2 reads FQNEAQ (reference sequence). The DNA for the CDR3 is TGTGCCAGCACCCCCGGGAGGGGTAGGTACAATGAGCAGTTCTTC. Its translation is CASTPGRGRYNEQFF.

The genes are TRBV5-8 and TRBJ1-5; possible D gene TRBD1, 6 bases. Germline V gene lookup returns CDR1 SGHTS and CDR2 YDEGEE. This CDR3 comprises 15 residues. The ends were cut back, 6 bases at V and 5 bases at J, with 18 bases in the middle. CDR3 nucleotides: TGTGCCAGCACCAGGGTTAGGGGGGGATATCAGCCCCAGCATTTT. Translated, it gives CASTRVRGGYQPQHF.

This clone appeared a few times. The chain has TRBV10-1 and TRBJ1-2, with 7 bases that match TRBD1. Losses at the gene ends were 0 bases for V and 7 bases for J; bases not matched to a gene: 5. Germline CDR1 is WNHNN and CDR2 is SYGVQD (reference sequence). This CDR3 is built from 14 residues. The CDR3 region is CASSESGDSSGYTF. CDR3 nucleotide sequence: TGCGCCAGCAGTGAGTCGGGGGACAGCTCTGGCTACACCTTC.

This chain joins TRBV2 and TRBJ2-5, with D maybe TRBD2 (6 bases). The V gene's germline CDR1 is SNHLY and CDR2 FYNNEI. The CDR3 sequence is 14 residues long. V gave up 7 bases and J gave up 5 bases, with 17 bases separating them. As DNA, the CDR3 is TGTGCCAGCAACGAGAGGAGGGTAGGGGAGACCCAGTACTTC. Translated: CASNERRVGETQYF.

The rearrangement joins TRBV19 to TRBJ2-2; a possible D gene is TRBD2 (6 bases). Trimming took 3 bases from V and 4 from J, leaving 15 bases between them. Per the germline V gene, CDR1 is LNHDA and CDR2 is SQIVND (reference sequence). CDR3 length: 16 amino acids. The DNA of the CDR3 is TGTGCCAGTAGTATGGGCGAGGGAGGAGGCACCGGGGAGCTGTTTTTT. This translates into CASSMGEGGGTGELFF.

V is TRBV6-1 and J is TRBJ2-7, with 10 bases fitting TRBD1. V gave up 1 base and J gave up 6 bases; unmatched junction bases: 9. This CDR3 spans 16 amino acids. The V gene's germline CDR1 is MNHNS and CDR2 SASEGT. The CDR3 DNA is TGTGCCAGCAGTGAAGACGGCGACAGGGGGCGCGGCGAGCAGTACTTC. It specifies CASSEDGDRGRGEQYF.

The chain recombines TRBV5-1 with TRBJ2-3; D call uncertain. Trimming cost V 1 base and J 0 bases, with 6 bases left between them. The CDR3 is 14 residues long. Germline-derived CDR1 and CDR2 are SGHRS and YFSETQ. The CDR3 here is CASSLIPSTDTQYF. CDR3 coding DNA: TGCGCCAGCAGCTTGATTCCCAGCACAGATACGCAGTATTTT.

This chain connects TRBV18 to TRBJ2-1; the D gene is possibly TRBD1 (5 bases). Germline loops: CDR1 KGHSH, CDR2 LQKENI. V lost 4 bases, J lost 5 bases, and 9 bases lay in between. The CDR3 totals 13 residues. CDR3: CASSQQDNNEQFF. In nucleotides, the CDR3 is TGTGCCAGCTCACAACAGGACAACAATGAGCAGTTCTTC.

This chain connects TRBV11-3 to TRBJ1-1; 8 bases are a match to TRBD1. The CDR3 totals 16 residues. In germline, CDR1 is SGHNT, CDR2 YENEEA. The trim removed 0 bases at V and 4 bases at J, leaving 7 bases unmatched. Written as DNA, the CDR3 is TGTGCCAGCAGCTTAGAAAACAGGGGGTCGGGCACTGAAGCTTTCTTT. It codes for CASSLENRGSGTEAFF.

This chain joins TRBV27 and TRBJ1-2; 9 bases align to TRBD1. CDR1 MNHEY and CDR2 SMNVEV come from the germline V gene (reference sequence). The CDR3 length is 14 residues. The V segment lost 2 bases and the J segment 8 bases; nucleotides outside the gene matches: 6. The CDR3 loop is CASSLTGGAHGYTF. DNA of the CDR3: TGTGCCAGCAGTTTAACAGGGGGCGCCCACGGCTACACCTTC.

This clone was detected only once. This chain connects TRBV7-8 to TRBJ2-7, with D possibly TRBD1 on 5 matching bases. Germline CDR1 is SGHVS and CDR2 is FQNEAQ. V was trimmed by 1 base and J by 7 bases, leaving 17 bases between them. This CDR3 has 15 amino acids. This CDR3 reads CASSLVPGQGLEQYF. CDR3 nucleotides: TGTGCCAGCAGCTTAGTACCGGGTCAGGGTTTGGAGCAGTACTTC.

The chain couples TRBV9 to TRBJ2-7; D is unresolved. V dropped 3 bases and J dropped 2 bases, with 18 bases sitting between them. This CDR3 contains 16 residues. CDR1 and CDR2 from the germline V gene are SGDLS and YYNGEE. For the CDR3, the DNA is TGTGCCAGCAGCGGTCCTTGGTTCGGTATAACCTACGAGCAGTACTTC. Its protein product is CASSGPWFGITYEQYF. Complete variable domain (other parts from reference TRBV9 and TRBJ2-7): DSGVTQTPKHLITATGQRVTLRCSPRSGDLSVYWYQQSLDQGLQFLIQYYNGEERAKGNILERFSAQQFPDLHSELNLSSLELGDSALYFCASSGPWFGITYEQYFGPGTRLTVT.

The rearrangement joins TRBV5-1 to TRBJ1-1; D gene unclear. Deletions cut 4 bases from V and 8 bases from J, with 18 bases between. CDR1 is SGHRS and CDR2 is YFSETQ in the germline V gene. The CDR3 runs to 14 residues. CDR3 region: CASSLPKSRGEAFF. The CDR3 DNA reads TGCGCCAGCAGCCTCCCAAAGAGCCGAGGAGAAGCTTTCTTT. Supplemented by reference TRBV5-1 and TRBJ1-1, the full variable domain reads KAGVTQTPRYLIKTRGQQVTLSCSPISGHRSVSWYQQTPGQGLQFLFEYFSETQRNKGNFPGRFSGRQFSNSRSEMNVSTLELGDSALYLCASSLPKSRGEAFFGQGTRLTVV.

The CDR3 DNA reads as TGTGCCAGCTCGGGCGGGAGTCTCACAGATACGCAGTATTTT. It yields the protein CASSGGSLTDTQYF. V and J are TRBV6-5 and TRBJ2-3; TRBD2 aligns across 7 bases. The CDR3 sequence is 14 residues long. The V gene's germline CDR1 is MNHEY and CDR2 SVGAGI. V lost 8 bases to trimming and J lost 2 bases; unmatched junction nucleotides: 7.

V gene TRBV5-1 combines with J gene TRBJ2-7, with 7 bases that match TRBD1. CDR1 and CDR2 (germline): SGHRS, YFSETQ. The CDR3 is made up of 17 amino acids. After removal of 2 bases from V and 2 bases from J, the junction contained 13 bases not matched to a gene. CDR3: CASSLSPTGSITYEQYF. The CDR3, as DNA: TGCGCCAGCAGCTTATCTCCGACAGGGAGTATAACCTACGAGCAGTACTTC.